The 9 T cell receptor beta chains below were found in one sample sequenced in a study of cytomegalovirus exposure and HLA in healthy donors. Sequenced by immunoSEQ multiplex PCR; TCRdb stores in-frame clones only, minus some. Among tens of thousands of clones listed, 95% to 98% were seen once. Material: PBMCs. The receptors derive from a woman in her late teens or twenties in good health and CMV-seropositive.

The chain recombines TRBV10-2 with TRBJ1-5, with no clear D. The V gene's germline CDR1 is WSHSY and CDR2 SAAADI. This CDR3 comprises 14 residues. V was cut by 0 bases and J by 4 bases, with 7 bases left in between. The CDR3 region is CASSESGRNQPQHF. The CDR3 nucleotides read TGCGCCAGCAGTGAGTCGGGCAGGAATCAGCCCCAGCATTTT.

This clone has a single count. The V call is TRBV9, the J call TRBJ2-1; the D is unclear. CDR3 length: 14 residues. Trimming removed 0 bases at V and 0 bases at J, with 4 bases between. The germline gives CDR1 SGDLS, CDR2 YYNGEE. The CDR3 loop reads CASSVAGSYNEQFF. The CDR3 region has the DNA TGTGCCAGCAGCGTAGCGGGCTCCTACAATGAGCAGTTCTTC.

The chain couples TRBV4-2 to TRBJ2-3; 8 bases line up with TRBD2. Germline-derived CDR1 and CDR2 are LGHNA and YNFKEQ. Germline trimming cut 3 bases from V and 3 bases from J; bases unmatched to any gene: 8. This CDR3 contains 16 residues. The CDR3 region has the DNA TGTGCCAGCAGCCAGCCGCCGGGACTAGGAACAGATACGCAGTATTTT. The encoded protein is CASSQPPGLGTDTQYF.

The chain carries TRBV7-9 and TRBJ2-7, with D possibly being TRBD1 (6 bases). V was pared by 4 bases and J by 0 bases, with 13 bases between. CDR1 and CDR2 (germline): SEHNR, FQNEAQ (reference sequence). There are 15 residues in the CDR3. CDR3: CASSYPGELSYEQYF. CDR3 nucleotide sequence: TGTGCCAGCAGCTACCCAGGGGAGCTCTCCTACGAGCAGTACTTC.

The rearrangement uses TRBV5-6 and TRBJ2-7; 7 bases align to TRBD2. The V segment lost 3 bases and the J segment 6 bases; nucleotides outside the gene matches: 9. The CDR3 length is 14 residues. Germline-derived CDR1 and CDR2 are SGHDT and YYEEEE. DNA for the CDR3: TGTGCCAGCAGCTCCGGACTAGTACCCCCCGAGCAGTACTTC. This sequence encodes CASSSGLVPPEQYF.

This clone was counted a single time. The chain is built from TRBV9 and TRBJ2-1; 10 positions match TRBD1. Looked up from germline, CDR1 is SGDLS and CDR2 is YYNGEE. This CDR3 is built from 19 residues. Trimming removed 1 base from V and 4 bases from J; junction bases left unmatched: 14. CDR3 nucleotides: TGTGCCAGCAGCGTAAAGACAGGGGGCCGAGGTACAGGGTACAATGAGCAGTTCTTC. It codes for CASSVKTGGRGTGYNEQFF.

This clone was observed once. V is TRBV28 and J is TRBJ1-2; a possible D gene is TRBD1 (6 bases). V was trimmed by 3 bases and J by 8 bases, leaving 16 bases between them. The CDR3 consists of 14 residues. Germline CDR1 MDHEN, CDR2 SYDVKM. For the CDR3, the DNA is TGTGCCAGCAGTTTCCGTCAGGGGAGAAACGGCTACACCTTC. It codes for CASSFRQGRNGYTF.

The gene calls are TRBV19 and TRBJ2-3, with 7 nucleotides matching TRBD1. V lost 3 bases and J lost 2; bases outside the gene matches: 5. Germline V CDR1 and CDR2: LNHDA, SQIVND (reference sequence). The CDR3 loop spans 15 amino acids. The CDR3 reads CASSIGTDPTDTQYF. The CDR3, as DNA: TGTGCCAGTAGTATTGGGACAGACCCCACAGATACGCAGTATTTT.

The rearrangement joins TRBV28 to TRBJ2-7; no firm D call. CDR3 length: 12 amino acids. The germline CDR1 and CDR2 sequences are MDHEN and SYDVKM. V gave up 6 bases and J gave up 7 bases, with 13 bases separating them. DNA of the CDR3: TGTGCCAGCAGGACCATCCCTAGGGAGCAGTACTTC. This sequence encodes CASRTIPREQYF. The variable domain in full, completed from reference TRBV28 and TRBJ2-7, reads DVKVTQSSRYLVKRTGEKVFLECVQDMDHENMFWYRQDPGLGLRLIYFSYDVKMKEKGDIPEGYSVSREKKERFSLILESASTNQTSMYLCASRTIPREQYFGPGTRLTVT.